This entry features one TCR beta chain sequence. The antigen is unknown. The data belong to a study of response to subunit inactivated influenza vaccine. This CDR3 region has 16 residues. CDR1 and CDR2 from the germline V gene are DFQATT and SNEGSKA (reference sequence). The ends were cut back, 0 bases at V and 0 bases at J, with 15 bases in the middle. Overall study results and limits: It was suggested by the authors that few new T cells are recruited by each seasonal influenza vaccination.

TCRdb re-analysed the RT-PCR reads in MiXCR, keeping a single row per CDR3 protein. Here the sample spans 530,000 or so distinct CDR3 sequences, 12% to 15% being singletons. Sequenced material: PBMCs from blood, taken about 12 days after vaccination. The receptor was isolated from a man aged 50 to 60 who received an inactivated influenza vaccine. The V and J genes are TRBV20-1 and TRBJ2-7, with D perhaps TRBD1 or TRBD2 (5 bases each). CDR3: CSARDWGSGPSYEQYF. The DNA of the CDR3 is TGCAGTGCTAGAGATTGGGGGTCCGGTCCCTCCTACGAGCAGTACTTC.